These T cell receptor beta chains were read from a single sample in a study of cytomegalovirus exposure and HLA in healthy donors. The repertoire was sequenced with immunoSEQ multiplex PCR; TCRdb's copy has only in-frame clones and lacks some. The table includes approximately 170,000 clones, around 81% detected once. Sequencing was done on a sample of PBMCs. These receptors all come from a man aged 35-49 years in good health and CMV-seronegative. CDR3s include the opening cysteine and the closing phenylalanine or tryptophan. The D gene is left open where the match is weak. Clone size is stated in some rows and not others, as once, few, many or a class when expanded.

J: TRBJ1-2
size: once
V: TRBV10-2
D: TRBD1
CDR3: CASSEAGTGGYGYTF
DNA: TGCGCCAGCAGTGAAGCCGGGACAGGGGGCTATGGCTACACCTTC

J: TRBJ1-1
size: NA
V: TRBV5-5
D: TRBD1
CDR3: CASSLTRQDRVPNTEAFF
DNA: TGTGCCAGCAGCTTGACCCGACAGGACAGGGTCCCGAACACTGAAGCTTTCTTT

J: TRBJ2-3
size: NA
V: TRBV5-6
D: NA
CDR3: CASSFQAASTDTQYF
DNA: TGTGCCAGCAGCTTTCAAGCGGCTAGCACAGATACGCAGTATTTT

J: TRBJ2-3
size: NA
V: TRBV19
D: NA
CDR3: CASSIGYTQYF
DNA: TGTGCCAGTAGTATCGGTTATACGCAGTATTTT

J: TRBJ1-2
size: NA
V: TRBV5-4
D: NA
CDR3: CASSGLRGDGYTF
DNA: TGTGCCAGCAGCGGCCTCAGGGGTGATGGCTACACCTTC

J: TRBJ2-5
size: NA
V: TRBV5-1
D: TRBD2
CDR3: CASSALAGGQETQYF
DNA: TGCGCCAGCAGCGCACTAGCGGGTGGCCAAGAGACCCAGTACTTC

J: TRBJ2-7
size: NA
V: TRBV5-8
D: NA
CDR3: CASSLGRDRRGYEQYF
DNA: TGTGCCAGCAGCTTGGGCAGGGACCGGAGGGGCTACGAGCAGTACTTC

J: TRBJ2-7
size: NA
V: TRBV5-4
D: NA
CDR3: CATNRGTSYEQYF
DNA: TGTGCCACCAATCGTGGGACAAGCTACGAGCAGTACTTC

J: TRBJ2-1
size: NA
V: TRBV11-2
D: TRBD2
CDR3: CASSFGTSGISYNEQFF
DNA: TGTGCCAGCAGCTTTGGGACTAGCGGGATCTCCTACAATGAGCAGTTCTTC

J: TRBJ1-1
size: once
V: TRBV29-1
D: NA
CDR3: CSVNLGLLDTEAFF
DNA: TGCAGCGTTAACTTGGGCCTATTGGACACTGAAGCTTTCTTT

J: TRBJ2-7
size: NA
V: TRBV2
D: NA
CDR3: CASTPTGYTYEQYF
DNA: TGTGCCAGCACCCCGACAGGCTACACCTACGAGCAGTACTTC

J: TRBJ2-3
size: NA
V: TRBV5-1
D: NA
CDR3: CASSLDLDTQYF
DNA: TGCGCCAGCAGCTTGGATCTAGATACGCAGTATTTT

J: TRBJ1-1
size: NA
V: TRBV2
D: NA
CDR3: CAILDSGEAFF
DNA: TGTGCCATCTTGGATTCGGGTGAAGCTTTCTTT

J: TRBJ1-1
size: NA
V: TRBV6-1
D: NA
CDR3: CASSRRGTTEAFF
DNA: TGTGCCAGCAGCCGCAGGGGAACCACTGAAGCTTTCTTT

J: TRBJ2-7
size: NA
V: TRBV2
D: TRBD2
CDR3: CASSETLSGSTTPSYEQYF
DNA: TGTGCCAGCAGCGAGACCCTTAGCGGGAGTACCACCCCGTCCTACGAGCAGTACTTC

J: TRBJ1-6
size: NA
V: TRBV5-4
D: NA
CDR3: CASSSDSLNSPLHF
DNA: TGTGCCAGCAGCTCAGACAGCCTCAATTCACCCCTCCACTTT

J: TRBJ1-1
size: NA
V: TRBV6-1
D: NA
CDR3: CASSPQVGGAEAFF
DNA: TGTGCCAGCAGTCCGCAGGTTGGAGGGGCTGAAGCTTTCTTT

J: TRBJ1-4
size: NA
V: TRBV19
D: NA
CDR3: CASSMRFNEKLFF
DNA: TGTGCCAGTAGTATGAGGTTTAATGAAAAACTGTTTTTT

J: TRBJ1-2
size: NA
V: TRBV2
D: NA
CDR3: CASSTNRDGYTF
DNA: TGTGCCAGCAGTACCAACAGGGATGGCTACACCTTC

J: TRBJ2-7
size: NA
V: TRBV6-6
D: TRBD1
CDR3: CASSYGTGEYYEQYF
DNA: TGTGCCAGCAGTTACGGGACAGGGGAATATTACGAGCAGTACTTC

J: TRBJ2-3
size: NA
V: TRBV14
D: TRBD2
CDR3: CASSQPTSASTDTQYF
DNA: TGTGCCAGCAGCCAACCAACTAGCGCCAGCACAGATACGCAGTATTTT

J: TRBJ2-3
size: NA
V: TRBV19
D: NA
CDR3: CASSLLGVASTDTQYF
DNA: TGTGCCAGTAGTCTCCTAGGGGTCGCTAGCACAGATACGCAGTATTTT

J: TRBJ2-7
size: NA
V: TRBV7-2
D: NA
CDR3: CASRLGAAGSYEQYF
DNA: TGTGCCAGCAGATTAGGGGCCGCGGGTTCGTACGAGCAGTACTTC

J: TRBJ2-7
size: NA
V: TRBV27
D: TRBD1
CDR3: CASSWGQGYEQYF
DNA: TGTGCCAGCAGTTGGGGACAGGGGTACGAGCAGTACTTC

J: TRBJ1-1
size: NA
V: TRBV19
D: NA
CDR3: CASSPRTLRYTEAFF
DNA: TGTGCCAGTAGTCCGCGGACACTCCGGTACACTGAAGCTTTCTTT

J: TRBJ1-6
size: once
V: TRBV5-6
D: NA
CDR3: CASSSNNSPLHF
DNA: TGTGCCAGCAGCTCTAATAATTCACCCCTCCACTTT

J: TRBJ1-2
size: few
V: TRBV11-2
D: NA
CDR3: CASSLTEPFYGYTF
DNA: TGTGCCAGCAGCTTAACAGAACCCTTCTATGGCTACACCTTC

J: TRBJ1-2
size: NA
V: TRBV6-5
D: TRBD1
CDR3: CASSTGDYGYTF
DNA: TGTGCCAGCAGTACAGGGGACTATGGCTACACCTTC

J: TRBJ1-1
size: NA
V: TRBV5-4
D: NA
CDR3: CASSLSTGNTEAFF
DNA: TGTGCCAGCAGCTTGAGTACGGGGAACACTGAAGCTTTCTTT

J: TRBJ1-2
size: NA
V: TRBV11-1
D: TRBD1
CDR3: CASSPLDRGGNYGYTF
DNA: TGTGCCAGCAGTCCCTTGGACAGGGGAGGTAACTATGGCTACACCTTC

J: TRBJ2-5
size: once
V: TRBV7-2
D: TRBD2
CDR3: CASSLTGGSETQYF
DNA: TGTGCCAGCAGCTTAACGGGGGGATCAGAGACCCAGTACTTC

J: TRBJ2-3
size: NA
V: TRBV28
D: NA
CDR3: CASSLDRDTQYF
DNA: TGTGCCAGCAGTTTGGACAGAGATACGCAGTATTTT

J: TRBJ1-4
size: once
V: TRBV12-2
D: NA
CDR3: CASSFNGKLFF
DNA: TGTGCAAGCTCTTTCAACGGAAAACTGTTTTTT

J: TRBJ1-5
size: few
V: TRBV18
D: NA
CDR3: CASSPGGRGPGNQPQHF
DNA: TGTGCCAGCTCACCAGGCGGACGCGGGCCGGGCAATCAGCCCCAGCATTTT

J: TRBJ1-3
size: NA
V: TRBV6-1
D: NA
CDR3: CASSEALPRYTIYF
DNA: TGTGCCAGCAGTGAAGCGCTTCCTAGATACACCATATATTTT

J: TRBJ2-7
size: few
V: TRBV2
D: NA
CDR3: CASSESSRSGYF
DNA: TGTGCCAGCAGTGAGAGTTCCCGAAGCGGGTACTTC

J: TRBJ2-1
size: NA
V: TRBV14
D: TRBD1
CDR3: CASSQDIGGQGINEQFF
DNA: TGTGCCAGCAGCCAAGATATAGGAGGACAGGGAATCAATGAGCAGTTCTTC